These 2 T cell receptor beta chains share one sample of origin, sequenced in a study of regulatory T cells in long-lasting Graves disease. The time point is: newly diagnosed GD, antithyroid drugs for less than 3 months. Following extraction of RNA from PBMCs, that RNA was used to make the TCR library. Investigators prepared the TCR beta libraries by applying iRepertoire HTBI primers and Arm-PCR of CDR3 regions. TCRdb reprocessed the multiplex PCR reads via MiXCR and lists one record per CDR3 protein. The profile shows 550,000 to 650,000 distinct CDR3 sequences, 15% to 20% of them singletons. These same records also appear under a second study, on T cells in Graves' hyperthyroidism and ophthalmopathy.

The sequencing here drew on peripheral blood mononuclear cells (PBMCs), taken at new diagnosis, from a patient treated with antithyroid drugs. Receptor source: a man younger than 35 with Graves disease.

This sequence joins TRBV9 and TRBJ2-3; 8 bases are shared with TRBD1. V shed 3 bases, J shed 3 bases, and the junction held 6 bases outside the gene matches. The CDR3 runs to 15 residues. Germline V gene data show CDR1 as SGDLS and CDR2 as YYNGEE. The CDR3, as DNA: TGTGCCAGCAGCGCCTGGACAGGGTTGACAGATACGCAGTATTTT. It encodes CASSAWTGLTDTQYF.

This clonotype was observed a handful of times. CDR3 sequence: CASSERQGPSLGYTF. The CDR3 DNA is TGTGCCAGCAGTGAAAGACAGGGGCCATCCCTTGGCTACACCTTC. The chain links TRBV2 to TRBJ1-2; the match to TRBD1 covers 8 bases. Germline V lookup: CDR1 SNHLY, CDR2 FYNNEI. This CDR3 contains 15 residues. Trimming removed 2 bases from V and 7 bases from J; junction bases left unmatched: 9.